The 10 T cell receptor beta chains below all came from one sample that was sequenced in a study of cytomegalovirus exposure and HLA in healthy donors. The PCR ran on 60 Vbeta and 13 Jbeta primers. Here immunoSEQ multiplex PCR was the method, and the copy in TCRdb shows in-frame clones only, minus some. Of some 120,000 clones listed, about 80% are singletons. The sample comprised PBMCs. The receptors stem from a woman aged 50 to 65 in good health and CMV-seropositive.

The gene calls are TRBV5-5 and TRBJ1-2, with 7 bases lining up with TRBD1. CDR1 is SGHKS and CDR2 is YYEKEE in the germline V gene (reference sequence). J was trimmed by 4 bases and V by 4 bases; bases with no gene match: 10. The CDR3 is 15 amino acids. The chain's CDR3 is CASSPLTGPRYGYTF. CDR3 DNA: TGTGCCAGCAGCCCGTTGACAGGGCCGCGCTATGGCTACACCTTC.

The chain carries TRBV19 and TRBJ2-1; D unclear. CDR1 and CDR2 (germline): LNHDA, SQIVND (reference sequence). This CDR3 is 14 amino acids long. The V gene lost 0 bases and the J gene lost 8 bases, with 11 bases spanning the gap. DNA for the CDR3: TGTGCCAGTAGTATAGAGGCACATGCATATGAGCAGTTCTTC. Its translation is CASSIEAHAYEQFF.

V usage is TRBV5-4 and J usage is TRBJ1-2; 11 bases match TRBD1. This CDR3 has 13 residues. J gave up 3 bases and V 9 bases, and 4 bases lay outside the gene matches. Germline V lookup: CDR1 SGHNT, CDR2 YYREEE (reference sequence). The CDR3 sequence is CATGQGADYGYTF. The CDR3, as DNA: TGTGCCACCGGACAGGGGGCGGACTATGGCTACACCTTC.

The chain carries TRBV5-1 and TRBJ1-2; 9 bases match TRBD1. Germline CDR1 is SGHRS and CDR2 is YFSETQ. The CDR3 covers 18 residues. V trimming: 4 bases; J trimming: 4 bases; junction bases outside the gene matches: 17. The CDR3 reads CASSPTGRGGTGIYGYTF. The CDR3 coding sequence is TGCGCCAGCAGCCCCACGGGACGGGGTGGGACAGGGATCTATGGCTACACCTTC.

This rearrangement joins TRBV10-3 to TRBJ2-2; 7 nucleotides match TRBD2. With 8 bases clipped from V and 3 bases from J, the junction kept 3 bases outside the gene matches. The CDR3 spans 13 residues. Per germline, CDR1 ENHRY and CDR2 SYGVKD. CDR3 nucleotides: TGTGCCATCTTACGGGGGGACACCGGGGAGCTGTTTTTT. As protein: CAILRGDTGELFF.

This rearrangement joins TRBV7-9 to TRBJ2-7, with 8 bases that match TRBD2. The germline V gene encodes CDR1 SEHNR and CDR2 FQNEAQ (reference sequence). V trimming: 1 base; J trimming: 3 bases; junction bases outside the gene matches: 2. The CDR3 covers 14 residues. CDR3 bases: TGTGCCAGCAGCTTAGGAGCGGGGGACTACGAGCAGTACTTC. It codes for CASSLGAGDYEQYF.

CDR3 sequence (DNA): TGTGCCAGCTCACCCAGGGGGCAGAACTCTGGAAACACCATATATTTT. This sequence encodes CASSPRGQNSGNTIYF. The V call is TRBV18, the J call TRBJ1-3; TRBD1 aligns across 8 bases. J was trimmed by 0 bases and V by 3 bases; bases with no gene match: 4. Germline CDR1 reads KGHSH; CDR2 reads LQKENI. This CDR3 has 16 amino acids.

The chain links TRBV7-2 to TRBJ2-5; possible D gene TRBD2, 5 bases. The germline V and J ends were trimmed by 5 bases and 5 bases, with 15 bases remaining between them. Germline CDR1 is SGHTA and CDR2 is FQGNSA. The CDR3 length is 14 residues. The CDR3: CASSPAGGLETQYF. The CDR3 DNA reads TGTGCCAGCAGCCCGGCGGGTGGGTTGGAGACCCAGTACTTC.

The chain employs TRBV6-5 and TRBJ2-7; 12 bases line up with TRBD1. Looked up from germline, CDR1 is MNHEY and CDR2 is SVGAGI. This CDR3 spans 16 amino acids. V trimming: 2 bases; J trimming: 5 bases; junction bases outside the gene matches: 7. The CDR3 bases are TGTGCCAGCAGTTACGAGGGGACAGGGGGCTTCCACGAGCAGTACTTC. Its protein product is CASSYEGTGGFHEQYF.

The CDR3, as DNA: TGTGCCAGCAGCCTTGGCCCGACAGGGGGGAAATCCTACGAGCAGTACTTC. Protein sequence: CASSLGPTGGKSYEQYF. The genes are TRBV5-4 and TRBJ2-7, with TRBD1 matching 9 bases. CDR1 is SGHNT, CDR2 YYREEE, per germline (reference sequence). The CDR3 spans 17 residues. Trimming at V came to 4 bases and at J to 1 base, leaving 12 bases not matched to a gene.